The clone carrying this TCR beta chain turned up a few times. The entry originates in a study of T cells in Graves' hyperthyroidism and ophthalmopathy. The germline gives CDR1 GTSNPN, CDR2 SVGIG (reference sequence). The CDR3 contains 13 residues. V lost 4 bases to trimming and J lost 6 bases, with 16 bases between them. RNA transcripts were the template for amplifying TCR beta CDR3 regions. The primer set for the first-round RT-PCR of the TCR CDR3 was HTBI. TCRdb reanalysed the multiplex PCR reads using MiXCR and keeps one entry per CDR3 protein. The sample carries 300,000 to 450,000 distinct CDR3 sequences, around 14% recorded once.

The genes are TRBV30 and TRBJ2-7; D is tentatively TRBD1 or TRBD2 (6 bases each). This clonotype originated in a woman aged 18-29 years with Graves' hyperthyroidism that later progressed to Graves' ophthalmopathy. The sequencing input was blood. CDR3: CAWIPWGAAEQYF. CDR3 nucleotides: TGTGCCTGGATTCCATGGGGGGCGGCCGAGCAGTACTTC.